Sequencing of this T cell receptor (beta chain) was carried out in a study of Graves' ophthalmopathy and Graves' hyperthyroidism. Study-level findings and limits: Among thyroid clonotypes expanded above 0.001 frequency, most also appeared in blood.

Amplified material comprised TCR beta CDR3 regions derived from RNA transcripts. HTBI primers were employed in first-round RT-PCR, then a second-round multiplex PCR followed. Each CDR3 protein is one row after TCRdb ran MiXCR on the multiplex PCR reads. The table includes 500,000 to 700,000 distinct CDR3 sequences, about a fifth detected once. CDR3 length: 14 amino acids. V lost 4 bases, J lost 5 bases, and 13 bases lay in between. Germline CDR1 and CDR2: SGHKS and YYEKEE (reference sequence). Patients newly diagnosed with hyperthyroidism, under 2 months' duration, were aged 18 to 65, the study reports. From fresh peripheral blood, roughly 10 ml in volume, the PBMCs were obtained. This clonotype was seen only a few times. The antigen remains unidentified.

The sequencing sample was made of peripheral blood. The chain links TRBV5-5 to TRBJ1-5; D gene uncertain. The clonotype comes from a woman younger than 35 with stable Graves' hyperthyroidism. Some clones in this sample may be carry-over from other donors' samples. DNA of the CDR3: TGTGCCAGCAGCCCTGGCAATCAACATCAGCCCCAGCATTTT. Amino acids: CASSPGNQHQPQHF.